This TCR beta chain emerged from a study of blood T cell repertoires in COVID-19. For the study at large: Samples representing acute and convalescent COVID-19 were sourced from the United States, Italy and Spain. T cells, B-cell-depleted T cells, or PBMCs supplied cDNA or gDNA.

CDR3 length: 14 residues. The junction had 4 bases not matched to a gene; V was cut back by 1 base and J by 8 bases. Germline V CDR1 and CDR2: SGHAT, FQNNGV. People in the exposed group encountered a COVID-19 case within 2 weeks before entering the study. The table came from immunoSEQ multiplex PCR; TCRdb's copy has only in-frame clones and leaves some out. The data hold hundreds of thousands of clones, with 83% observed a single time. The TCR was taken from a woman between 50 and 59 years old who had been exposed to COVID-19. The source material was PBMCs or T cells enriched from blood (not recorded which). V gene TRBV11-2 combines with J gene TRBJ1-4, with 7 bases identical to TRBD1. In DNA, the CDR3 is TGTGCCAGCAGCTTAGGAGGGGGCTGGGAAAAACTGTTTTTT. Protein product: CASSLGGGWEKLFF.